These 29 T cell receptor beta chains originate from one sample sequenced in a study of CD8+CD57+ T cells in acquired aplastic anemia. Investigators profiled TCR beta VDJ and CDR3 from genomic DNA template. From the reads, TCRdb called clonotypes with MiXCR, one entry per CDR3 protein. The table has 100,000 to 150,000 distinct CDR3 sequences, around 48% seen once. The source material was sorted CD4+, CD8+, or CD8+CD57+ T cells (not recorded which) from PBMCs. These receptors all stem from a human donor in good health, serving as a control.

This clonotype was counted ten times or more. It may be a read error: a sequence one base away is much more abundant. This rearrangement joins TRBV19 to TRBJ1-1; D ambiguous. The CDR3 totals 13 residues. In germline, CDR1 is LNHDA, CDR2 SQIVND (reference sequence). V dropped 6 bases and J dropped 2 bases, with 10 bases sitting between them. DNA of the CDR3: TGTGCCAGTAGGTTGATAGCCAACACTGAAGCTTTCTTT. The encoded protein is CASRLIANTEAFF. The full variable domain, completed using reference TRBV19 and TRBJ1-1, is DGGITQSPKYLFRKEGQNVTLSCEQNLNHDAMYWYRQDPGQGLRLIYYSQIVNDFQKGDIAEGYSVSREKKESFPLTVTSAQKNPTAFYLCASRLIANTEAFFGQGTRLTVV.

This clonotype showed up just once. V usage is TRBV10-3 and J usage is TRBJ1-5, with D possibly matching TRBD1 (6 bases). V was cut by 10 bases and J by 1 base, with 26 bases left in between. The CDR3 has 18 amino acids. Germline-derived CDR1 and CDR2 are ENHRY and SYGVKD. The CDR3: CATPRGGWRQKSNQPQHF. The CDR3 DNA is TGTGCCACCCCCAGGGGCGGGTGGCGACAAAAGAGCAATCAGCCCCAGCATTTT.

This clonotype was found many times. CDR3: CASSPAGTSVSNEQFF. CDR3 in DNA: TGCGCCAGCAGCCCGGCCGGGACTAGCGTGTCCAATGAGCAGTTCTTC. This chain uses TRBV5-1 with TRBJ2-1, with 10 bases fitting TRBD2. CDR3 length equals 16 residues. Germline lookup yields CDR1 SGHRS and CDR2 YFSETQ. The J segment lost 6 bases and the V segment lost 4 bases, leaving 10 bases of the junction unmatched.

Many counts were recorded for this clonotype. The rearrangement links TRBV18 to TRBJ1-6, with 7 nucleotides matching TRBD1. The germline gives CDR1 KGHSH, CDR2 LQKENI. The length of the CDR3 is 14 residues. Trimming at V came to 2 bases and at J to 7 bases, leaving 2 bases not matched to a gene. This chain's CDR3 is CASSPGQENSPLHF. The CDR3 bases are TGTGCCAGCTCACCAGGACAGGAGAATTCACCCCTCCACTTT.

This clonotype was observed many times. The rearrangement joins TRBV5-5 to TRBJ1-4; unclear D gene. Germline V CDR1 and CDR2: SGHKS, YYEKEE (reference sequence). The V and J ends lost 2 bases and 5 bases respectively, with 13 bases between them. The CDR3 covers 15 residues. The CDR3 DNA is TGTGCCAGCAGCTTCGGGTTAGGAGAAAATGAAAAACTGTTTTTT. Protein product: CASSFGLGENEKLFF.

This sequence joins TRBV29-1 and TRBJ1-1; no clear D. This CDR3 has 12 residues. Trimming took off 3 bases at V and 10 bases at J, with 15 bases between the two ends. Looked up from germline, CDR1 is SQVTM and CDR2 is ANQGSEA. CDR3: CSVDGRSDSAFF. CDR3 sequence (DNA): TGCAGCGTTGACGGCAGAAGTGATTCAGCTTTCTTT.

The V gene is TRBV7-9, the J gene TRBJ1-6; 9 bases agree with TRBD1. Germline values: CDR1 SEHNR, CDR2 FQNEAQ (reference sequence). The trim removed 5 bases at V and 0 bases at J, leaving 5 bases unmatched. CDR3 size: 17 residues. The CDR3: CASSQGDRDSYNSPLHF. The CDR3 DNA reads TGTGCCAGCAGCCAAGGGGACAGGGACTCCTATAATTCACCCCTCCACTTT.

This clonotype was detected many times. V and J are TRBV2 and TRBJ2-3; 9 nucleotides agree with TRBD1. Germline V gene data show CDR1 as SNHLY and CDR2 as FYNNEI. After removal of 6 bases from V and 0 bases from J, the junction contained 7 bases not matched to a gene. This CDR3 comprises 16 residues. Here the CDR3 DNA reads TGTGCCAGCAGGTTATGGGGACAGGGCAGCACAGATACGCAGTATTTT. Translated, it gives CASRLWGQGSTDTQYF.

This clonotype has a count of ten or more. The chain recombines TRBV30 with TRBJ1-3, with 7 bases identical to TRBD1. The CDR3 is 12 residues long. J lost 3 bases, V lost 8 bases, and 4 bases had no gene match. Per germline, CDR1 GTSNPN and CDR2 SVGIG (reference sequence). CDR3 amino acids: CAQGTVGNTIYF. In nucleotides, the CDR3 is TGTGCCCAAGGGACAGTTGGAAACACCATATATTTT.

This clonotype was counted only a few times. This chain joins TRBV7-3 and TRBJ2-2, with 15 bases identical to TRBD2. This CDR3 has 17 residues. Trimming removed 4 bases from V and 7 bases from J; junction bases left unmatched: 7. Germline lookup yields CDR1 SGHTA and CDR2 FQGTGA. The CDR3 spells CASSSPGLAGGIGELFF. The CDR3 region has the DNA TGTGCCAGCAGCTCCCCGGGACTAGCGGGGGGTATCGGGGAGCTGTTTTTT.

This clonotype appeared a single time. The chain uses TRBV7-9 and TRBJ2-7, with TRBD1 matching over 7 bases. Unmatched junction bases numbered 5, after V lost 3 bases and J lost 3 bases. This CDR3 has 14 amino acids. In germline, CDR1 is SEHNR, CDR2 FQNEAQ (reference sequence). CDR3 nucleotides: TGTGCCAGCAGCTTCACAGGGGTGGGCTACGAGCAGTACGTC. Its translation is CASSFTGVGYEQYV.

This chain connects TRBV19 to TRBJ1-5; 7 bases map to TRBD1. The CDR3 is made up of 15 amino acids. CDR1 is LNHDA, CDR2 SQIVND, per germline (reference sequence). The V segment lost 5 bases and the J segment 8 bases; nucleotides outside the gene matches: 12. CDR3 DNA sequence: TGTGCCAGTAGTCAGGCCGGGACAGTAATGGAGCCCCAGCATTTT. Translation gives CASSQAGTVMEPQHF.

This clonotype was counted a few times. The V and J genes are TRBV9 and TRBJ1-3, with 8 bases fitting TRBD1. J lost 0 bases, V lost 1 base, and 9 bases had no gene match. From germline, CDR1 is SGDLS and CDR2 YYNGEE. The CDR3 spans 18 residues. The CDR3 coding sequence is TGTGCCAGCAGCGTACAGGTACTTGGACAGGGCTCTGGAAACACCATATATTTT. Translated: CASSVQVLGQGSGNTIYF.

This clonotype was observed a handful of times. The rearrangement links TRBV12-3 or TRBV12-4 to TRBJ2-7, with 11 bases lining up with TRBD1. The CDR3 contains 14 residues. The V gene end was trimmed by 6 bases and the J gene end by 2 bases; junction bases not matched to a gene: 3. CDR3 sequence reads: CASRSDRGPYEQYF. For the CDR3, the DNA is TGTGCCAGCAGGTCGGACAGGGGGCCCTACGAGCAGTACTTC.

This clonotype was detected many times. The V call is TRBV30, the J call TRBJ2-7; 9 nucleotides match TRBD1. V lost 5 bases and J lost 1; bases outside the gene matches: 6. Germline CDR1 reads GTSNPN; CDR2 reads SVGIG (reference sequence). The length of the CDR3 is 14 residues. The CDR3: CAWGPGTGSYEQYF. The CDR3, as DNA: TGTGCCTGGGGCCCCGGGACAGGGTCCTACGAGCAGTACTTC.

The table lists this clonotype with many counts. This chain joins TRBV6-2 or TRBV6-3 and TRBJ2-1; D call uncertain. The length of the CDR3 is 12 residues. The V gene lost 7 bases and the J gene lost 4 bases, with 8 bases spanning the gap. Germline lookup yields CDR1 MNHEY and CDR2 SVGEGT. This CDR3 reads CASNRLYNEQFF. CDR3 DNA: TGTGCCAGCAATCGCCTATACAATGAGCAGTTCTTC.

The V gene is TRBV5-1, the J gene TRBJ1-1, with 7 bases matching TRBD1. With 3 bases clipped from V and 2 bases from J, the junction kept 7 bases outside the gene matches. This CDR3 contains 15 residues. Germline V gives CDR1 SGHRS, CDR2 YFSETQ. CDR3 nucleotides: TGCGCCAGCAGCTCGCAGACAGGGACCAACACTGAAGCTTTCTTT. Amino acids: CASSSQTGTNTEAFF.

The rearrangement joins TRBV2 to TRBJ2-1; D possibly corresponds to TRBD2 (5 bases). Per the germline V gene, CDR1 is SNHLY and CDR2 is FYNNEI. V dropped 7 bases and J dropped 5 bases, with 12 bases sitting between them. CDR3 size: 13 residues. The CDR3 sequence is CASNEGLNNEQFF. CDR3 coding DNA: TGTGCCAGCAACGAAGGACTCAACAATGAGCAGTTCTTC.

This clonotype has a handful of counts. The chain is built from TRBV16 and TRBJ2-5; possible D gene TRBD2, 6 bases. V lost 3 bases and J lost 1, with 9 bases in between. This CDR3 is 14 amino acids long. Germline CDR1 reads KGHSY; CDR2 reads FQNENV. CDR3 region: CASSHQGGQETQYF. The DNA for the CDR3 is TGTGCCAGCAGCCATCAGGGAGGCCAAGAGACCCAGTACTTC.

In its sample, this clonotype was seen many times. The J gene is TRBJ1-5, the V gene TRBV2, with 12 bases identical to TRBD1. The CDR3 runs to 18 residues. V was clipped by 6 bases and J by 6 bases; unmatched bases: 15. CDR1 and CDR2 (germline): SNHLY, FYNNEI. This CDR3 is CASSWDRGPSTVSQPQHF. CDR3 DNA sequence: TGTGCCAGCAGCTGGGACAGGGGGCCATCGACCGTCAGTCAGCCCCAGCATTTT.

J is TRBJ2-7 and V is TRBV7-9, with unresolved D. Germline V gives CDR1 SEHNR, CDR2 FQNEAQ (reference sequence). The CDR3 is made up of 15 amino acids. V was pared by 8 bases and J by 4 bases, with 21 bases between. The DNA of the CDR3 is TGTGCCAGCTCGGCCGCAGTCTCTGTCTTTTACGAGCAGTACTTC. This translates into CASSAAVSVFYEQYF.

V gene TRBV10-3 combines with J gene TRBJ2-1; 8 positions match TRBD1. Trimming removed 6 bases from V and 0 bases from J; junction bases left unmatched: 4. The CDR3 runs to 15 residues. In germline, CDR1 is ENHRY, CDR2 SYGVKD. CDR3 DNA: TGTGCCATCAGATCCGGACAGGGCTCCTACAATGAGCAGTTCTTC. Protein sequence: CAIRSGQGSYNEQFF.

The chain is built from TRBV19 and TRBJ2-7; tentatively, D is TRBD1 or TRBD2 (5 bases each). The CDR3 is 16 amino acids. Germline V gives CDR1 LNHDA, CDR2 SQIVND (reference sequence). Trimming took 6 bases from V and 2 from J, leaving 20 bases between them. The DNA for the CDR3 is TGTGCCAGTAGCGGTCTCTCCGGGACCGCCGCCTACGAGCAGTACTTC. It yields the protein CASSGLSGTAAYEQYF.

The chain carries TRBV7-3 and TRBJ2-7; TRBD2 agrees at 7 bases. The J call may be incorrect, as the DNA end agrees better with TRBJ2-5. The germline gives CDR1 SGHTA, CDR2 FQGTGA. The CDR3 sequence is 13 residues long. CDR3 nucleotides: TGTGCCAGCAGCCAAGCGGGGCTGGAGACCCAGTACTTC. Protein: CASSQAGLETQYF.

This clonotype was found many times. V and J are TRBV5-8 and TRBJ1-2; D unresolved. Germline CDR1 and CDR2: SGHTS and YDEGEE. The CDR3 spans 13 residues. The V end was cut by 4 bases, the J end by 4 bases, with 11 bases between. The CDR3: CASSGGRLYGYTF. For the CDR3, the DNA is TGTGCCAGCAGCGGAGGACGGCTCTATGGCTACACCTTC.

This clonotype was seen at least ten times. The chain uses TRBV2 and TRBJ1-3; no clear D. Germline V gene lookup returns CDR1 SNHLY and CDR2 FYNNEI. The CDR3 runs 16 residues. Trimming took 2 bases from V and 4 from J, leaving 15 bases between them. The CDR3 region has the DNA TGTGCCAGCAGTGAAATGGTGGGCTCAACCGGAAACACCATATATTTT. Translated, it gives CASSEMVGSTGNTIYF.

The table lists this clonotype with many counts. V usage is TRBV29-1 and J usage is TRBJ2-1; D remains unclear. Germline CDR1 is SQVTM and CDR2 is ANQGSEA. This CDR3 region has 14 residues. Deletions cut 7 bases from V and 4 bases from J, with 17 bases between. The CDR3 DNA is TGCAGCGCACAACACATGGCTGTATACAATGAGCAGTTCTTC. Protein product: CSAQHMAVYNEQFF.

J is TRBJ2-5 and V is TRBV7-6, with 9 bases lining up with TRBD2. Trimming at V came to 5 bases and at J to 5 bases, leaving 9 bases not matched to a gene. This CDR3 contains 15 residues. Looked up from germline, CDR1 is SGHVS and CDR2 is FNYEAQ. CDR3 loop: CASSPIAGDMETQYF. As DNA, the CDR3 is TGTGCCAGCAGCCCAATAGCGGGGGACATGGAGACCCAGTACTTC.

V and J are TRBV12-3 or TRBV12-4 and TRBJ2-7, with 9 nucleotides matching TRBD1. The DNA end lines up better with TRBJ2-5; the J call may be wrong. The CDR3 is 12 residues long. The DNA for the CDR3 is TGTGCCAGTTCGGGACAGGGAGAGACCCAGTACTTC. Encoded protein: CASSGQGETQYF.